This T cell receptor beta chain emerged from a study of cytomegalovirus exposure and HLA in healthy donors. The trim removed 6 bases at V and 4 bases at J, leaving 9 bases unmatched. The CDR3 totals 13 residues. The germline V gene has CDR1 GTSNPN and CDR2 SVGIG (reference sequence). Sequencing used immunoSEQ multiplex PCR; TCRdb keeps in-frame clones, though not all of them. The data hold roughly 150,000 clones, with about nine tenths observed a single time. This clone was counted once. The chain has TRBV30 and TRBJ2-7; TRBD1 agrees at 7 bases. Sample: PBMCs. This receptor was taken from a young woman in good health and CMV-seropositive. CDR3 protein: CACRDRASYEQYF. CDR3 coding DNA: TGTGCCTGCCGGGACAGAGCTTCTTACGAGCAGTACTTC. Full variable domain (outside the CDR3, taken from reference TRBV30 and TRBJ2-7): SQTIHQWPATLVQPVGSPLSLECTVEGTSNPNLYWYRQAAGRGLQLLFYSVGIGQISSEVPQNLSASRPQDRQFILSSKKLLLSDSGFYLCACRDRASYEQYFGPGTRLTVT.